These 4 T cell receptor beta chains were all obtained from the same sample, sequenced in a study of cytomegalovirus exposure and HLA in healthy donors. PCR was performed using 60 Vbeta and 13 Jbeta primers. Sequenced by immunoSEQ multiplex PCR; TCRdb stores in-frame clones only, minus some. Of about 140,000 clones in the sample, 75% to 80% were seen once. What was sequenced was PBMCs. These receptors were collected from a woman aged 45 to 65 in good health and CMV-seronegative.

This clone was observed a handful of times. The CDR3 nucleotides read TGCAGCGCCGTGACAGCCGTCCACGCGAGCTCTGGAAACACCATATATTTT. It is translated as CSAVTAVHASSGNTIYF. V and J are TRBV29-1 and TRBJ1-3, with D perhaps TRBD1 (5 bases). V shed 7 bases and J shed 0 bases, with 22 bases lying between them. This CDR3 contains 17 residues. The germline gives CDR1 SQVTM, CDR2 ANQGSEA.

This rearrangement joins TRBV4-2 to TRBJ2-5, with TRBD1 matching over 7 bases. This CDR3 is built from 15 residues. The junction had 10 bases not matched to a gene; V was cut back by 5 bases and J by 4 bases. Looked up from germline, CDR1 is LGHNA and CDR2 is YNFKEQ. The CDR3 is CASSSTGDRTETQYF. Written as DNA, the CDR3 is TGTGCCAGCAGCTCAACCGGGGACAGAACAGAGACCCAGTACTTC.

This chain connects TRBV5-6 to TRBJ1-2; 8 nucleotides align to TRBD1. The CDR3 consists of 14 residues. After removal of 0 bases from V and 7 bases from J, the junction contained 5 bases not matched to a gene. Per the germline V gene, CDR1 is SGHDT and CDR2 is YYEEEE. The CDR3 DNA reads TGTGCCAGCAGCTTGGAGGACAGGGTCAGTGGCTACACCTTC. Amino acid sequence: CASSLEDRVSGYTF. The complete variable domain, with remaining parts taken from reference TRBV5-6 and TRBJ1-2, reads DAGVTQSPTHLIKTRGQQVTLRCSPKSGHDTVSWYQQALGQGPQFIFQYYEEEERQRGNFPDRFSGHQFPNYSSELNVNALLLGDSALYLCASSLEDRVSGYTFGSGTRLTVV.

CDR3 protein: CASSSRGGGAFF. Written as DNA, the CDR3 is TGTGCCAGCAGCTCGAGGGGGGGCGGAGCTTTCTTT. V usage is TRBV5-6 and J usage is TRBJ1-1; possible D gene TRBD1, 6 bases. In germline, CDR1 is SGHDT, CDR2 YYEEEE. The V and J ends lost 3 bases and 10 bases respectively, with 13 bases between them. The CDR3 contains 12 residues.